This TCR beta chain is from a study of identical twins. This clonotype has at least ten counts. TCRdb itself ran the 5' RACE reads through MiXCR, one entry per CDR3 protein. Found here are fewer than 250,000 distinct CDR3 sequences, 5.5% to 7% of them singletons; the top ten hold under 4%. These data were likewise used in another study, on yellow fever vaccine responses in identical twins.

This clonotype originated in a woman younger than 30 in good health. The sample consisted of memory (CD45RO+) T cells sorted from blood.

CDR3 DNA: TGTGCCACCAGTGAAGGATACGAGCAGTACTTC. This translates into CATSEGYEQYF. The genes are TRBV24-1 and TRBJ2-7, with D unresolved. V lost 4 bases and J lost 4, with 4 bases in between. Germline V CDR1 and CDR2: KGHDR, SFDVKD. CDR3 length equals 11 residues.